This TCR beta chain is from a study of OX40 agonist ivuxolimab in advanced cancers. About the research overall: Ivuxolimab, which is an agonistic anti-OX40 (CD134) antibody, was administered to the patients.

Measured with immunoSEQ multiplex PCR; TCRdb has only the in-frame clones, and not every one. This sample has over 75,000 clones; approximately 94% occur once, and the top ten carry 2% to 3%. The germline gives CDR1 KGHSH, CDR2 LQKENI. The length of the CDR3 is 13 residues. V shed 0 bases and J shed 2 bases, with 4 bases lying between them. This specimen was CD4+ or CD8+ T cells sorted from blood, taken in a trial of the OX40 agonist ivuxolimab. The clonotype originates from an adult with an advanced solid tumor such as melanoma, head and neck, liver or kidney cancer. The chain is built from TRBV18 and TRBJ1-2; D unclear. The CDR3: CASSPPGNYGYTF. As DNA, the CDR3 is TGTGCCAGCTCACCACCCGGAAACTATGGCTACACCTTC. The variable domain in full, with the rest retrieved from reference TRBV18 and TRBJ1-2, is NAGVMQNPRHLVRRRGQEARLRCSPMKGHSHVYWYRQLPEEGLKFMVYLQKENIIDESGMPKERFSAEFPKEGPSILRIQQVVRGDSAAYFCASSPPGNYGYTFGSGTRLTVV.